The 12 T cell receptor beta chains listed next were all sequenced from one sample in a study of control samples from healthy donors and cancer patients. Sequenced by immunoSEQ multiplex PCR; TCRdb stores in-frame clones only, minus some. The sample includes more than 95,000 clones, roughly 93% of them seen just once. What was sequenced was blood. Source of these receptors: a young man in good health.

The chain has TRBV19 and TRBJ1-1; the match to TRBD1 covers 7 bases. V lost 5 bases to trimming and J lost 1 base; unmatched junction nucleotides: 7. Germline V gene sequence: CDR1 LNHDA, CDR2 SQIVND (reference sequence). There are 15 residues in the CDR3. The chain's CDR3 is CASSFLRGGNTEAFF. CDR3 bases: TGTGCCAGTAGTTTCCTCAGGGGGGGGAACACTGAAGCTTTCTTT.

This rearrangement joins TRBV18 to TRBJ1-1; the D gene is possibly TRBD1 (5 bases). Trimming removed 0 bases at V and 0 bases at J, with 11 bases between. The CDR3 extends over 16 amino acids. Germline CDR1 reads KGHSH; CDR2 reads LQKENI. The CDR3 DNA sequence: TGTGCCAGCTCACCACCGGGACCGCGATTGAACACTGAAGCTTTCTTT. Its protein is CASSPPGPRLNTEAFF. The whole variable domain, remainder taken from reference TRBV18 and TRBJ1-1, is NAGVMQNPRHLVRRRGQEARLRCSPMKGHSHVYWYRQLPEEGLKFMVYLQKENIIDESGMPKERFSAEFPKEGPSILRIQQVVRGDSAAYFCASSPPGPRLNTEAFFGQGTRLTVV.

This clone was recorded a few times. This chain joins TRBV29-1 and TRBJ1-2; TRBD1 aligns across 7 bases. This CDR3 region has 11 residues. V shed 7 bases, J shed 6 bases, and the junction held 5 bases outside the gene matches. Germline CDR1 and CDR2: SQVTM and ANQGSEA. The CDR3, as DNA: TGCAGCGGCGGACAGGAGAATGGCTACACCTTC. Amino acid sequence: CSGGQENGYTF.

The CDR3 protein is CASSLVRGTEAFF. CDR3 DNA: TGCGCCAGCAGCTTGGTCCGGGGAACTGAAGCTTTCTTT. The chain links TRBV5-1 to TRBJ1-1; the D is unclear. V gave up 0 bases and J gave up 5 bases, with 8 bases separating them. This CDR3 contains 13 residues. Germline CDR1 and CDR2: SGHRS and YFSETQ.

This clone was counted once. V gene TRBV19 combines with J gene TRBJ1-2; D unresolved. Trimming pared 5 bases from V and 0 bases from J, leaving 10 bases between. This CDR3 has 14 amino acids. From germline, CDR1 is LNHDA and CDR2 SQIVND (reference sequence). Here the CDR3 reads CASSRGPANYGYTF. CDR3 in DNA: TGTGCCAGTAGTCGCGGACCCGCTAACTATGGCTACACCTTC.

This rearrangement joins TRBV19 to TRBJ1-1; possibly TRBD1 for D (6 bases). The germline CDR1 and CDR2 sequences are LNHDA and SQIVND (reference sequence). This CDR3 has 13 amino acids. V lost 6 bases, J lost 2 bases, and 10 bases lay in between. CDR3 DNA sequence: TGTGCCAGTAGAACAGGGTTTAACACTGAAGCTTTCTTT. It translates to CASRTGFNTEAFF.

The chain is built from TRBV27 and TRBJ1-5, with D hard to call. The length of the CDR3 is 15 residues. Trimming took 6 bases from V and 1 from J, leaving 13 bases between them. The germline CDR1 and CDR2 sequences are MNHEY and SMNVEV (reference sequence). In DNA, the CDR3 is TGTGCCAGCAGACCTATAGGTTTAAGCAATCAGCCCCAGCATTTT. It is translated as CASRPIGLSNQPQHF.

This clone was detected once. The J gene is TRBJ1-6, the V gene TRBV9; 10 nucleotides agree with TRBD1. V lost 3 bases, J lost 3 bases, and 6 bases stayed unmatched. Germline V gives CDR1 SGDLS, CDR2 YYNGEE. This CDR3 contains 17 residues. The DNA for the CDR3 is TGTGCCAGCAGCGCTCGGACAGGGGGTGACTATAATTCACCCCTCCACTTT. Translation: CASSARTGGDYNSPLHF.

In its sample, this clone was seen once. The same CDR3 arises from other DNA sequences in this sample as well. The gene calls are TRBV6-5 and TRBJ1-1; 7 bases match TRBD1. CDR1 is MNHEY and CDR2 is SVGAGI in the germline V gene. Losses at the gene ends were 4 bases for V and 0 bases for J; bases not matched to a gene: 2. This CDR3 has 14 residues. Here the CDR3 DNA reads TGTGCCAGCAGTTCCGGGACAGTGAACACTGAAGCTTTCTTT. It is translated as CASSSGTVNTEAFF.

This chain joins TRBV30 and TRBJ1-1; D gene ambiguous. The CDR3 consists of 12 residues. Germline assignment: CDR1 GTSNPN and CDR2 SVGIG (reference sequence). V shed 2 bases and J shed 1 base, with 5 bases lying between them. Here the CDR3 DNA reads TGTGCCTGGAGTTTGGGGAACACTGAAGCTTTCTTT. Translating gives CAWSLGNTEAFF.

The CDR3 DNA reads TGTGCCAGCAGTGAAAGGACAGGAGCTGATGGCTACACCTTC. This encodes CASSERTGADGYTF. The genes are TRBV6-1 and TRBJ1-2; 7 nucleotides match TRBD1. V trimming: 2 bases; J trimming: 6 bases; junction bases outside the gene matches: 6. CDR3 length equals 14 residues. Germline assignment: CDR1 MNHNS and CDR2 SASEGT.

The V and J genes are TRBV21-1 and TRBJ1-5; the D call in the table, TRBD1, was not verified against the DNA. TRBV21-1 is noted as a pseudogene. This CDR3 is built from 18 residues. The CDR3 reads CASSIIERTGPTNQPQHF. The CDR3 coding sequence is TGTGCCAGCAGCATTATAGAGAGGACAGGGCCAACTAATCAGCCCCAGCATTTT.